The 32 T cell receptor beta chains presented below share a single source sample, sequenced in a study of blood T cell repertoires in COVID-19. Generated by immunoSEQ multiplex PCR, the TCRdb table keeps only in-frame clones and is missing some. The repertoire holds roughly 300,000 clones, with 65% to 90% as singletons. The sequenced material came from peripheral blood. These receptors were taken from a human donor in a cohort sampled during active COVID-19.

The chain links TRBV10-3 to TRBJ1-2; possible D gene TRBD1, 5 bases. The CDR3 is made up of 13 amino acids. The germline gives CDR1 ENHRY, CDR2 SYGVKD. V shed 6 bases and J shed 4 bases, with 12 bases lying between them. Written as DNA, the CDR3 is TGTGCCATCAGACCGGACACCAGCTATGGCTACACCTTC. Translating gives CAIRPDTSYGYTF.

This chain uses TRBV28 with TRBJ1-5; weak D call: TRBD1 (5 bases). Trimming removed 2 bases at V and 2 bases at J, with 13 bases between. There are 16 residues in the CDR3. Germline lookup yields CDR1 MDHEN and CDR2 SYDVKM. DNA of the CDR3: TGTGCCAGCAGTTTAGGGCGGGGGTACGGCAATCAGCCCCAGCATTTT. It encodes CASSLGRGYGNQPQHF.

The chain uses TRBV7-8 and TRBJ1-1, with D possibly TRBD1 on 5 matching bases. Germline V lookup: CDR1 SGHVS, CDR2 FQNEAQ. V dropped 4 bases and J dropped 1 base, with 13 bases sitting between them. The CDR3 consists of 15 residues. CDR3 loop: CASSSGSGPNTEAFF. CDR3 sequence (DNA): TGTGCCAGCAGCTCAGGGTCTGGCCCGAACACTGAAGCTTTCTTT.

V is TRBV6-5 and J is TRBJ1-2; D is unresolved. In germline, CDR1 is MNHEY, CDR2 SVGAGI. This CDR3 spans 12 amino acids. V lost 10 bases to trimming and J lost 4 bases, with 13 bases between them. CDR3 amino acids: CATRETVYGYTF. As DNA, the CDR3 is TGTGCCACCCGGGAGACGGTCTATGGCTACACCTTC.

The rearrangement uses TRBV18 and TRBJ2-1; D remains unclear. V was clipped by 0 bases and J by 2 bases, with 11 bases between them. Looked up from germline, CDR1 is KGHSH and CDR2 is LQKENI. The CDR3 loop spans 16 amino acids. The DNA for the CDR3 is TGTGCCAGCTCACCACCCGCGCCTAGTGCCTACAATGAGCAGTTCTTC. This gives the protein CASSPPAPSAYNEQFF. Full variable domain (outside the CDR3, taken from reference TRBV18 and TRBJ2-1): NAGVMQNPRHLVRRRGQEARLRCSPMKGHSHVYWYRQLPEEGLKFMVYLQKENIIDESGMPKERFSAEFPKEGPSILRIQQVVRGDSAAYFCASSPPAPSAYNEQFFGPGTRLTVL.

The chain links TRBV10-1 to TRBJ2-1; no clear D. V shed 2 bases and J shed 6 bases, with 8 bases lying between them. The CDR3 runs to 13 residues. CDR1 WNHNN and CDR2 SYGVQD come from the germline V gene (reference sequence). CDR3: CASSEGRSNEQFF. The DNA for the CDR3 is TGCGCCAGCAGTGAGGGGCGTTCCAATGAGCAGTTCTTC.

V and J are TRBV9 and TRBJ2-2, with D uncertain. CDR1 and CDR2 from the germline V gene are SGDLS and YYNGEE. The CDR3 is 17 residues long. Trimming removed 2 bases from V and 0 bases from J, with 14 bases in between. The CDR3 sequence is CASSVSSRYSNTGELFF. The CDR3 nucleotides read TGTGCCAGCAGCGTGAGTTCCCGGTACTCGAACACCGGGGAGCTGTTTTTT.

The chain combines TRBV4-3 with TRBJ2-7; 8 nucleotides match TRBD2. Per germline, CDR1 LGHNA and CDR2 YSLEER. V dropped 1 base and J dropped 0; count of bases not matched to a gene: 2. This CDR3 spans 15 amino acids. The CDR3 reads CASSQAAGVSYEQYF. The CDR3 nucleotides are TGCGCCAGCAGCCAAGCAGCGGGAGTCTCCTACGAGCAGTACTTC.

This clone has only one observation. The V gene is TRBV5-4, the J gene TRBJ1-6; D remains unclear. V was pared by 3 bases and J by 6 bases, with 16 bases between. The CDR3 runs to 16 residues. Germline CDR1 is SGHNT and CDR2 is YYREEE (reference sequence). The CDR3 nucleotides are TGTGCCAGCAGCTCAGGTGGCCGTGGCCCTAATTCACCCCTCCACTTT. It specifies CASSSGGRGPNSPLHF.

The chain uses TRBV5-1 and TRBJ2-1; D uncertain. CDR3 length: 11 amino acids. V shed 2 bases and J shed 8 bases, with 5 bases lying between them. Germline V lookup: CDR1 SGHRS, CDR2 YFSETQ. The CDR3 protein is CASSFSDEQFF. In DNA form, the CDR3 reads TGCGCCAGCAGCTTTAGTGATGAGCAGTTCTTC.

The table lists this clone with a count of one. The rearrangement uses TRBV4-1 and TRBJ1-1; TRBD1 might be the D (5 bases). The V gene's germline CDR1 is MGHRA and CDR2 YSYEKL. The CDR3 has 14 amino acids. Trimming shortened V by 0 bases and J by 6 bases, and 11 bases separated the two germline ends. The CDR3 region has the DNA TGCGCCAGCAGCCAAGAGTGGCCAGGGCCTGAAGCTTTCTTT. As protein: CASSQEWPGPEAFF.

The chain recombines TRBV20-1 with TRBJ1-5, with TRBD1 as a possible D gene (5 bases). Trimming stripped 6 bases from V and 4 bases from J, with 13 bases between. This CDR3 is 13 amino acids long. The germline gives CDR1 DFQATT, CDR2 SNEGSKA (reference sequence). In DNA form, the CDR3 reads TGCAGTGCCAGTAGACAGTATAATCAGCCCCAGCATTTT. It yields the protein CSASRQYNQPQHF.

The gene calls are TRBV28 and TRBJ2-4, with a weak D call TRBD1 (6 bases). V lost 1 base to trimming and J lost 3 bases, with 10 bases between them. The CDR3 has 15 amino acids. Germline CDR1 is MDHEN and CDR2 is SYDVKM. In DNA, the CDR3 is TGTGCCAGCAGTTTATACGGACAGCTCAAAAACATTCAGTACTTC. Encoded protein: CASSLYGQLKNIQYF. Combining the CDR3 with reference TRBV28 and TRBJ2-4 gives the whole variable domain DVKVTQSSRYLVKRTGEKVFLECVQDMDHENMFWYRQDPGLGLRLIYFSYDVKMKEKGDIPEGYSVSREKKERFSLILESASTNQTSMYLCASSLYGQLKNIQYFGAGTRLSVL.

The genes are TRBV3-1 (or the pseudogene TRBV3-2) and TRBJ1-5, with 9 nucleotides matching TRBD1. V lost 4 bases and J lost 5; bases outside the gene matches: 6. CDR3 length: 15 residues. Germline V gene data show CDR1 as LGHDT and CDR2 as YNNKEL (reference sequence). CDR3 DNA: TGTGCCAGCAGCCCCGGGACAGGGAGTTATCAGCCCCAGCATTTT. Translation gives CASSPGTGSYQPQHF.

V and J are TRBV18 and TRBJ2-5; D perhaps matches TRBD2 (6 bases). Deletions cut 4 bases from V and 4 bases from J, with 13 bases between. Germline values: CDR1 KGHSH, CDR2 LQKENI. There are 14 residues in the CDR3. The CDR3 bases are TGTGCCAGCTCACAGGGACTCGGGGGAGAGACCCAGTACTTC. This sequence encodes CASSQGLGGETQYF.

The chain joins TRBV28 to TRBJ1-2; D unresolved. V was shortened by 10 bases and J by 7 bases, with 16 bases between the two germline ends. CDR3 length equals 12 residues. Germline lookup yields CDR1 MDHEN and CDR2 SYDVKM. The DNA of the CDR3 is TGTGCCACCTACTCGGGGATTGGTGGCTACACCTTC. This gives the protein CATYSGIGGYTF.

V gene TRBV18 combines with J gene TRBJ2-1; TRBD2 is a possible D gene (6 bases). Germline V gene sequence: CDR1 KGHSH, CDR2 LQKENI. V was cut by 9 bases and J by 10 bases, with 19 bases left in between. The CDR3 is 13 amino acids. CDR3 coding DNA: TGTGCCAGTCTCGGGACTTACCTGGGGGAGCAGTTCTTC. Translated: CASLGTYLGEQFF.

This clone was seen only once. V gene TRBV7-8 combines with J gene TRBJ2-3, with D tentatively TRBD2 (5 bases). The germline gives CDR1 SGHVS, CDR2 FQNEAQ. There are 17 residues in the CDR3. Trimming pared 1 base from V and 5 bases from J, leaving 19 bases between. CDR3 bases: TGTGCCAGCAGCTTAGGCCCCGGTTTGCGGAGCGGAGATACGCAGTATTTT. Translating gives CASSLGPGLRSGDTQYF.

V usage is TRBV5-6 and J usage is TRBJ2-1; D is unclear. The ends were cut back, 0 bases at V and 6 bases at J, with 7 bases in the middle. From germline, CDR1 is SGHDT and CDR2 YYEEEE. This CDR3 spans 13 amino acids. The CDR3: CASSLAFFNEQFF. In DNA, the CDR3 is TGTGCCAGCAGCTTGGCCTTTTTCAATGAGCAGTTCTTC.

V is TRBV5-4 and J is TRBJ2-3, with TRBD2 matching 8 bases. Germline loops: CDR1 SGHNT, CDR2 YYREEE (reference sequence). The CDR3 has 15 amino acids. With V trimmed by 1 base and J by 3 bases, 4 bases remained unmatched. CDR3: CASSLPREGTDTQYF. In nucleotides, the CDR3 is TGTGCCAGCAGCTTGCCCCGGGAGGGAACAGATACGCAGTATTTT.

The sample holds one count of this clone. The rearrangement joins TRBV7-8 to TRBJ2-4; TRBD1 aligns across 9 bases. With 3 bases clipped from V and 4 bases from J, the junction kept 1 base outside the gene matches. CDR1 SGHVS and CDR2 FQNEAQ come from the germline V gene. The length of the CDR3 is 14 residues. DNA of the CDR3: TGTGCCAGCAGCTTGGACAGGGGAAAAAACATTCAGTACTTC. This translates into CASSLDRGKNIQYF. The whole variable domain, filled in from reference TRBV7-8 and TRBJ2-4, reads GAGVSQSPRYKVAKRGQDVALRCDPISGHVSLFWYQQALGQGPEFLTYFQNEAQLDKSGLPSDRFFAERPEGSVSTLKIQRTQQEDSAVYLCASSLDRGKNIQYFGAGTRLSVL.

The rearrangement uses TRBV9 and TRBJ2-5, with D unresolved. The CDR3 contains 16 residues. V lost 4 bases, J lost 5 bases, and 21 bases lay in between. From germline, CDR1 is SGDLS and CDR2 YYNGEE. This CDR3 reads CASSQLQMGIGETQYF. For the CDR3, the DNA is TGTGCCAGCAGCCAACTCCAAATGGGCATTGGGGAGACCCAGTACTTC.

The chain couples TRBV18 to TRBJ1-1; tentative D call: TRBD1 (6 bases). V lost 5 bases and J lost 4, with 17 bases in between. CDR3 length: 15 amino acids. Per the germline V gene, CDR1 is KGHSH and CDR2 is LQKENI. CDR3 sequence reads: CASSNEQGGSTEAFF. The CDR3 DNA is TGTGCCAGCTCAAATGAACAGGGCGGGAGCACTGAAGCTTTCTTT.

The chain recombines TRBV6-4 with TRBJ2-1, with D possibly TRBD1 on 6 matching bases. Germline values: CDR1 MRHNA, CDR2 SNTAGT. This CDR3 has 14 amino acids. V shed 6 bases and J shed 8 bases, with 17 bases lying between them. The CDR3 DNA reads TGTGCCAGCAGCTTACAGGGTCAGATAGATGAGCAGTTCTTC. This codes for CASSLQGQIDEQFF.

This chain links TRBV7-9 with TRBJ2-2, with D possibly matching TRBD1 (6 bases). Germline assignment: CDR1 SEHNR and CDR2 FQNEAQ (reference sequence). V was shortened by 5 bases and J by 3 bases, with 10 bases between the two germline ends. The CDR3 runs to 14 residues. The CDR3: CASSPRGDTGELFF. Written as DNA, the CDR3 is TGTGCCAGCAGCCCCAGGGGCGACACCGGGGAGCTGTTTTTT.

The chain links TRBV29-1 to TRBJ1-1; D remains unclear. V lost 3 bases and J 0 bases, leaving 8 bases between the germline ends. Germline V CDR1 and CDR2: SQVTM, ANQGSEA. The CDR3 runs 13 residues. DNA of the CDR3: TGCAGCGTTGAGGGCAGGATGAACACTGAAGCTTTCTTT. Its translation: CSVEGRMNTEAFF.

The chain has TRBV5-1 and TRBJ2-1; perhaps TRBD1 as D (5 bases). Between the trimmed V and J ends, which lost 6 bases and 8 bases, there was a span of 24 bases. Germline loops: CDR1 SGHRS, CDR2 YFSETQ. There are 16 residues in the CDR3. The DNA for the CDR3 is TGCGCCAGCAACTGGGTTGGGGCCCAGGAGTGGGATGAGCAGTTCTTC. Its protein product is CASNWVGAQEWDEQFF.

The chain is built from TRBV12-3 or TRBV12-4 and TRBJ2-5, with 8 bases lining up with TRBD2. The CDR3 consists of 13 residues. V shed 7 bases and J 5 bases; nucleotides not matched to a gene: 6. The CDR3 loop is CASNPRGGETQYF. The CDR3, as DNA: TGTGCCAGCAACCCCCGCGGGGGGGAGACCCAGTACTTC.

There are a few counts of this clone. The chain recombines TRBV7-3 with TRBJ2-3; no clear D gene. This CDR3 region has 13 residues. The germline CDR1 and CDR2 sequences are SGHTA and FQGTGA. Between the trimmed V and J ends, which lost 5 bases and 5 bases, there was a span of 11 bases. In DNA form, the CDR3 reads TGTGCCAGCAGCCTCTCTCGCGAAGATACGCAGTATTTT. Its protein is CASSLSREDTQYF.

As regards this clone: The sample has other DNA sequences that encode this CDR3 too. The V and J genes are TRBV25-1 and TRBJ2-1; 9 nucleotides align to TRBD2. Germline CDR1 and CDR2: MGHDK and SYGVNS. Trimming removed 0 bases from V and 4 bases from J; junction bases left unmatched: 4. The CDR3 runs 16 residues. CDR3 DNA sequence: TGTGCCAGCAGTGAATATGGTAGCGGGAGTTACAATGAGCAGTTCTTC. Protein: CASSEYGSGSYNEQFF.

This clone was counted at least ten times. The CDR3 sequence is CASSPLGLASTEAFF. CDR3 DNA: TGTGCCAGCAGCCCCTTGGGACTTGCGAGCACTGAAGCTTTCTTT. This chain links TRBV14 with TRBJ1-1, with a weak D call TRBD1 (5 bases). Germline lookup yields CDR1 SGHDN and CDR2 FVKESK. The CDR3 loop spans 15 amino acids. V lost 4 bases, J lost 4 bases, and 16 bases lay in between.

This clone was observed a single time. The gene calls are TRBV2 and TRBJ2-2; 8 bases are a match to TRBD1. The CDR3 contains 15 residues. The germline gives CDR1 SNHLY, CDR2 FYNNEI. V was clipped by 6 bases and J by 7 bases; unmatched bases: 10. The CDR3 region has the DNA TGTGCCAGCAGCCCCAGGACAGGGTTTGGCGGGGAGCTGTTTTTT. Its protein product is CASSPRTGFGGELFF. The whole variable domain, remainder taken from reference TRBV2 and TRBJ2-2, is EPEVTQTPSHQVTQMGQEVILRCVPISNHLYFYWYRQILGQKVEFLVSFYNNEISEKSEIFDDQFSVERPDGSNFTLKIRSTKLEDSAMYFCASSPRTGFGGELFFGEGSRLTVL.